This is a list of T cell receptor beta chains from one sample in a study of CD8 T cells in Susac syndrome. TCRdb re-called the immunoSEQ multiplex PCR reads through MiXCR, storing one row per CDR3 protein. The table has around 190,000 distinct CDR3 sequences, over 85% seen once. Specimen: CD4+ T cells from PBMCs. These receptors were collected from a human donor in good health. Each CDR3 is given without its conserved first and last residue. Clone size appears in some rows only: once, few, many, or a class for an expanded clone.

v_gene: TRBV6-5; j_gene: TRBJ2-1; abundance: once; CDR3aa: ASRSSGGAPNEQF
v_gene: TRBV3-1; j_gene: TRBJ1-5; abundance: -; CDR3aa: ASSQPRDRAIQPQH
v_gene: TRBV30; j_gene: TRBJ2-3; abundance: -; CDR3aa: AWSSGDTQY
v_gene: TRBV7-9; j_gene: TRBJ1-5; abundance: -; CDR3aa: ASSLDGTGNQPQH
v_gene: TRBV3-1; j_gene: TRBJ1-5; abundance: -; CDR3aa: ASSQGIQPQH
v_gene: TRBV12-3/TRBV12-4; j_gene: TRBJ1-6; abundance: -; CDR3aa: ASSFGTDEAPLH
v_gene: TRBV12-3/TRBV12-4; j_gene: TRBJ1-2; abundance: -; CDR3aa: ASSSGVDGYT
v_gene: TRBV28; j_gene: TRBJ1-5; abundance: -; CDR3aa: ASSGQELNPQH
v_gene: TRBV5-4; j_gene: TRBJ1-2; abundance: -; CDR3aa: ASRKDIGTVYGYT
v_gene: TRBV19; j_gene: TRBJ2-5; abundance: -; CDR3aa: ASQTGPGQETQY
v_gene: TRBV20-1; j_gene: TRBJ1-5; abundance: -; CDR3aa: SASADSNQPQH
v_gene: TRBV25-1; j_gene: TRBJ1-2; abundance: -; CDR3aa: ASSGAGFYGYT
v_gene: TRBV7-9; j_gene: TRBJ2-3; abundance: -; CDR3aa: ASSFPGQGTGTDTQY
v_gene: TRBV28; j_gene: TRBJ2-4; abundance: -; CDR3aa: ASRSRGLAEPRGKNIQY
v_gene: TRBV15; j_gene: TRBJ1-4; abundance: once; CDR3aa: ATSRDAATNEKLF
v_gene: TRBV27; j_gene: TRBJ2-7; abundance: -; CDR3aa: ASSSRVTGTGGAEQY
v_gene: TRBV9; j_gene: TRBJ1-6; abundance: once; CDR3aa: ASSVAYRITDDSPLH
v_gene: TRBV20-1; j_gene: TRBJ2-3; abundance: -; CDR3aa: SAGPSPSTDTQY
v_gene: TRBV9; j_gene: TRBJ2-1; abundance: -; CDR3aa: ASTTSGGPNEQF
v_gene: TRBV20-1; j_gene: TRBJ2-1; abundance: -; CDR3aa: SARPRSSLAKYNEQF
v_gene: TRBV15; j_gene: TRBJ1-1; abundance: -; CDR3aa: ATRKGRQGATEAF
v_gene: TRBV24-1; j_gene: TRBJ1-1; abundance: -; CDR3aa: ATTADGNTEAF
v_gene: TRBV7-9; j_gene: TRBJ2-2; abundance: -; CDR3aa: ATSDRANTGELF
v_gene: TRBV4-1; j_gene: TRBJ1-2; abundance: -; CDR3aa: ASSPPTGSAYGYT
v_gene: TRBV6-5; j_gene: TRBJ2-4; abundance: -; CDR3aa: ASSYSGQGRNIQY
v_gene: TRBV14; j_gene: TRBJ2-5; abundance: -; CDR3aa: ASSSAETQY
v_gene: TRBV27; j_gene: TRBJ2-1; abundance: once; CDR3aa: ASSSYGGLNNEQF
v_gene: TRBV10-2; j_gene: TRBJ2-5; abundance: once; CDR3aa: ASSESSWLETQY
v_gene: TRBV24-1; j_gene: TRBJ2-1; abundance: -; CDR3aa: ATSDGPQLREQF
v_gene: TRBV3-1; j_gene: TRBJ1-1; abundance: -; CDR3aa: ASSQDRAGSETRTEAF
v_gene: TRBV5-1; j_gene: TRBJ2-1; abundance: once; CDR3aa: ASSLEITYNEQF
v_gene: TRBV3-1; j_gene: TRBJ1-2; abundance: -; CDR3aa: ASSQVYPDRGNGYT
v_gene: TRBV7-2; j_gene: TRBJ2-1; abundance: -; CDR3aa: ASSLGVARSSYNEQF
v_gene: TRBV3-1; j_gene: TRBJ2-2; abundance: -; CDR3aa: ASSQPRGLRELF
v_gene: TRBV11-1; j_gene: TRBJ2-1; abundance: -; CDR3aa: ASSLGLAGRRQF
v_gene: TRBV2; j_gene: TRBJ1-2; abundance: -; CDR3aa: ASSDEQGGWFGYT
v_gene: TRBV20-1; j_gene: TRBJ1-6; abundance: -; CDR3aa: SASREGRNSPLH
v_gene: TRBV20-1; j_gene: TRBJ2-1; abundance: -; CDR3aa: SAPNAGGPGEQF
v_gene: TRBV6-5; j_gene: TRBJ2-7; abundance: once; CDR3aa: ASSRTGFSYEQY
v_gene: TRBV29-1; j_gene: TRBJ2-3; abundance: -; CDR3aa: SVGQSTDTQY
v_gene: TRBV20-1; j_gene: TRBJ2-7; abundance: -; CDR3aa: SARDAGGRAEQY
v_gene: TRBV27; j_gene: TRBJ1-1; abundance: -; CDR3aa: ASSSQPTGREAF